The 8 T cell receptor beta chains below all came from one sample that was sequenced in a study of T cells in localized non-small cell lung cancer. Profiling relied on immunoSEQ multiplex PCR, and the TCRdb table lists in-frame clones only, not all of them. Of several thousand clones in the sample, 18% were seen once. This sample comprised lung tumor tissue, obtained before any cancer treatment. These receptors all come from a man aged 40 to 70 with stage I squamous cell lung carcinoma.

There are a few counts of this clone. V usage is TRBV11-3 and J usage is TRBJ1-4; D might be TRBD1 (5 bases). Germline CDR1 reads SGHNT; CDR2 reads YENEEA. CDR3 size: 14 residues. Trimming stripped 5 bases from V and 5 bases from J, with 12 bases between. The CDR3 nucleotides read TGTGCCAGCAGCCCGACAGTTAAAAATGAAAAACTGTTTTTT. It yields the protein CASSPTVKNEKLFF.

The rearrangement links TRBV10-3 to TRBJ2-3; tentative D call: TRBD2 (6 bases). Deletions cut 10 bases from V and 6 bases from J, with 14 bases between. The germline V gene has CDR1 ENHRY and CDR2 SYGVKD. This CDR3 is 12 amino acids long. CDR3 region: CATRRGPDTQYF. In DNA, the CDR3 is TGTGCCACCCGGAGGGGCCCTGATACGCAGTATTTT.

Relative to its sample, this clone is medium-sized. The V gene is TRBV11-3, the J gene TRBJ2-7, with 8 positions matching TRBD2. Trimming cost V 1 base and J 2 bases; bases outside gene matches: 7. The V gene's germline CDR1 is SGHNT and CDR2 YENEEA. CDR3 length equals 16 residues. The CDR3 DNA follows: TGTGCCAGCAGCTTAGGGGCGGCGGGGGGTACCTACGAGCAGTACTTC. Translating it yields CASSLGAAGGTYEQYF.

This rearrangement joins TRBV6-7 to TRBJ2-1; a possible D gene is TRBD2 (5 bases). TRBV6-7 is placed among ORFs of uncertain function. Trimming left V 0 bases short and J 2 bases short, with 8 bases between. The CDR3 totals 15 residues. The CDR3 sequence is CASSYSPEAYNEQFF. The CDR3 nucleotides read TGTGCCAGCAGTTACTCTCCGGAGGCCTACAATGAGCAGTTCTTC.

The chain has TRBV5-1 and TRBJ1-1; D remains ambiguous. From germline, CDR1 is SGHRS and CDR2 YFSETQ. This CDR3 region has 14 residues. Trimming left V 2 bases short and J 2 bases short, with 10 bases between. The CDR3 DNA reads TGCGCCAGCAGCTTAGTTGACCCCAACACTGAAGCTTTCTTT. Its translation: CASSLVDPNTEAFF.

This rearrangement joins TRBV12-5 to TRBJ1-1, with D perhaps matching TRBD1 (6 bases). The V end was cut by 4 bases, the J end by 4 bases, with 13 bases between. In germline, CDR1 is LGHNT, CDR2 FRNRAP. The CDR3 sequence is 14 residues long. The CDR3 loop is CASGSGVTGTEAFF. The CDR3 DNA sequence: TGTGCTAGTGGTTCAGGGGTAACCGGCACTGAAGCTTTCTTT.

Many counts were recorded for this clone. The chain combines TRBV7-2 with TRBJ2-7; 7 bases line up with TRBD1. Germline V gives CDR1 SGHTA, CDR2 FQGNSA. With V trimmed by 7 bases and J by 5 bases, 8 bases remained unmatched. The CDR3 has 13 amino acids. The CDR3 loop reads CASNPQGRDEQYF. Here the CDR3 DNA reads TGTGCCAGCAACCCACAGGGGCGGGACGAGCAGTACTTC.

By its share, this clone is large. The rearrangement links TRBV11-3 to TRBJ1-3; possible D gene TRBD1, 5 bases. The V end lost 5 bases, the J end lost 2 bases, and 10 bases lay between the germline ends. The CDR3 consists of 14 residues. Germline assignment: CDR1 SGHNT and CDR2 YENEEA. As DNA, the CDR3 is TGTGCCAGCAGCCCCCGGGGGGCTGGAAACACCATATATTTT. This translates into CASSPRGAGNTIYF.